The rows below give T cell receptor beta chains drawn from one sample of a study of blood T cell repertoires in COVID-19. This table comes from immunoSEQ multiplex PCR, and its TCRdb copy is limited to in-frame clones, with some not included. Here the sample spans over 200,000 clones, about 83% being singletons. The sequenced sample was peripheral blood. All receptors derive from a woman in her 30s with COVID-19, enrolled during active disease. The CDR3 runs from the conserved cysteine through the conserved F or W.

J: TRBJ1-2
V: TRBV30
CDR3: CAWSLLANYGYTF

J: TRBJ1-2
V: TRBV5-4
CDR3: CASSLRDRGPYGYTF

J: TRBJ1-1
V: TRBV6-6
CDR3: CASSKRQGATNTEAFF

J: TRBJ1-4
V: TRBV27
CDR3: CASSRGRGVGEKLFF

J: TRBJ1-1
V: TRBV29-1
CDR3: CSVQGQGNTEAFF

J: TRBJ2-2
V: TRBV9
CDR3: CASSDPGTGALLNTGELFF

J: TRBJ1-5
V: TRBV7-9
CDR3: CASSSFLSGGGNQPQHF

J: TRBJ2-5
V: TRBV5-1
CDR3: CASSLGAQETQYF

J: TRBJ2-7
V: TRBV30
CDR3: CAWSSAGGYEQYF

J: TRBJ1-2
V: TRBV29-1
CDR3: CSAQGTGGYTF

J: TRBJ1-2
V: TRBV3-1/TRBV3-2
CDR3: CASSQDREGGGGYTF

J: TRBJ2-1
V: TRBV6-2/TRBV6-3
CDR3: CASSYSIAPPNNEQFF

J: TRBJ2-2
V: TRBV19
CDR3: CASSMESFGTANTGELFF

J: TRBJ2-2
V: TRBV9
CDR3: CASSISSGPNTGELFF

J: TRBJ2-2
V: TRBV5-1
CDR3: CASSWTERGELFF

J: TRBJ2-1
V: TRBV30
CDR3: CAHGMGLAGGASEEQFF

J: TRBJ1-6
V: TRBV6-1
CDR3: CASREMGQGFERGSPLHF

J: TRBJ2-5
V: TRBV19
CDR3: CASSMWDRVETQYF

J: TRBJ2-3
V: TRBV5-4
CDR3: CASSFGGNTDTQYF

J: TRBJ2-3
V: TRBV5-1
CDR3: CASSPGLAATDTQYF

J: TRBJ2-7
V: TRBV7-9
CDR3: CASSRGTGDEQYF

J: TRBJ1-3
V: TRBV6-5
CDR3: CASSYSSDSGNTIYF

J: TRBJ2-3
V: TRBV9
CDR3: CASSAWTGTSTDTQYF

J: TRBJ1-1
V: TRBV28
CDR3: CASSPQSGRKVEAFF

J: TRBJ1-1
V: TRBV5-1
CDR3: CASSGGNQVSTEAFF

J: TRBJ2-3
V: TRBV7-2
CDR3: CASSLILTSSGDTQYF

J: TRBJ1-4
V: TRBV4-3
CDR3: CASSQESGRGPNEKLFF

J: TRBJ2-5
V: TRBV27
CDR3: CASSPWGVTQYF

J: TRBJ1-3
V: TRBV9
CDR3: CASSGMDSGNTIYF

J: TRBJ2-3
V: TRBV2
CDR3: CASSESWGTSGTDTQYF

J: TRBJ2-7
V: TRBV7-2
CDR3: CASSQGGEQYF

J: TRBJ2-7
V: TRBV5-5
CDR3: CASSYGQGYEQYF

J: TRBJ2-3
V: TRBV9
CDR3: CASSVSGQFADTQYF

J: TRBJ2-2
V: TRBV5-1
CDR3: CASSSGLAAGTGELFF

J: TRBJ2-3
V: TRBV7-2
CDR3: CASSYLGQGAADTQYF

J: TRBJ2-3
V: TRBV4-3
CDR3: CASSQDRRRGGTDTQYF

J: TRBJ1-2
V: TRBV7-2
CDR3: CASSLVSMEGGYTF

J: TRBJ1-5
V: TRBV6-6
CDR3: CASSRQGGRYSNQPQHF

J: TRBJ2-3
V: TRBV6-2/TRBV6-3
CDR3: CASSYGTSGITDTQYF

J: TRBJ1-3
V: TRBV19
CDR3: CASSWRATELGDTIYF

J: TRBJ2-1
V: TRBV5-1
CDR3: CASSWGQADNEQFF

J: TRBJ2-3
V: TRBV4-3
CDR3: CASSQATGVTDTDTQYF

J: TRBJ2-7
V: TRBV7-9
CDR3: CASSSPGQGHGEQYF

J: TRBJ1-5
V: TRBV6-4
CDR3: CASSDETGYDNQPQHF